This passage covers 18 T cell receptor beta chains from one sample sequenced in a study of shared clonotypes between healthy human individuals. Some clones are missing from TCRdb's copy, which holds only in-frame ones; the method was immunoSEQ multiplex PCR. The sample lists more than 2 million clones, 85% to 95% occurring once. Specimen: naive CD4+ T cells sorted from blood. Subset in this sample: CD45RA+ positively selected. These receptors all stem from a man aged 18 to 30 in good health.

This rearrangement joins TRBV6-6 to TRBJ1-2; perhaps TRBD1 as D (6 bases). The CDR3 has 12 residues. V was clipped by 4 bases and J by 8 bases, with 11 bases between them. Per germline, CDR1 MNHNY and CDR2 SVGAGI (reference sequence). Here the CDR3 reads CASSSQGQGYTF. Written as DNA, the CDR3 is TGTGCCAGCAGTTCACAGGGTCAGGGCTACACCTTC.

The J gene is TRBJ2-5, the V gene TRBV5-1; D tentatively reads TRBD1 or TRBD2 (5 bases each). This CDR3 spans 15 amino acids. Germline V gene lookup returns CDR1 SGHRS and CDR2 YFSETQ. Trimming pared 0 bases from V and 2 bases from J, leaving 11 bases between. The CDR3 spells CASSLATGQQETQYF. As DNA, the CDR3 is TGCGCCAGCAGCTTGGCGACGGGGCAACAAGAGACCCAGTACTTC.

V usage is TRBV7-2 and J usage is TRBJ1-5, with a tentative D call TRBD1 (5 bases). V was trimmed by 5 bases and J by 0 bases, leaving 14 bases between them. Germline CDR1 and CDR2: SGHTA and FQGNSA. The CDR3 is 16 amino acids. CDR3 in DNA: TGTGCCAGCAGCGGGGGGTCTGGCCTTAGCAATCAGCCCCAGCATTTT. It specifies CASSGGSGLSNQPQHF.

In regard to this clone: This same CDR3 is encoded by further DNA sequences in the sample. The gene calls are TRBV7-2 and TRBJ2-7, with 7 bases matching TRBD2. This CDR3 has 15 amino acids. With V trimmed by 0 bases and J by 3 bases, 5 bases remained unmatched. Germline V gene sequence: CDR1 SGHTA, CDR2 FQGNSA. CDR3: CASSLAPGGYYEQYF. As DNA, the CDR3 is TGTGCCAGCAGCTTAGCCCCGGGAGGATACTACGAGCAGTACTTC.

A word on this clone: Other DNA sequences within the sample encode an identical CDR3. This chain uses TRBV9 with TRBJ2-5; D is uncertain. V was cut by 0 bases and J by 0 bases, with 6 bases left in between. The CDR3 totals 14 residues. CDR1 is SGDLS, CDR2 YYNGEE, per germline. CDR3 region: CASSVEGYQETQYF. DNA of the CDR3: TGTGCCAGCAGCGTAGAAGGCTACCAAGAGACCCAGTACTTC. Together with reference TRBV9 and TRBJ2-5, the CDR3 gives the full variable domain: DSGVTQTPKHLITATGQRVTLRCSPRSGDLSVYWYQQSLDQGLQFLIQYYNGEERAKGNILERFSAQQFPDLHSELNLSSLELGDSALYFCASSVEGYQETQYFGPGTRLLVL.

V gene TRBV30 combines with J gene TRBJ1-4; 9 nucleotides align to TRBD1. CDR1 GTSNPN and CDR2 SVGIG come from the germline V gene (reference sequence). The CDR3 sequence is 13 residues long. V lost 4 bases, J lost 8 bases, and 5 bases stayed unmatched. The CDR3 loop reads CAWMGQGGEKLFF. As DNA, the CDR3 is TGTGCCTGGATGGGACAGGGTGGCGAAAAACTGTTTTTT. The full variable domain, in which reference TRBV30 and TRBJ1-4 provide the parts outside the CDR3, is SQTIHQWPATLVQPVGSPLSLECTVEGTSNPNLYWYRQAAGRGLQLLFYSVGIGQISSEVPQNLSASRPQDRQFILSSKKLLLSDSGFYLCAWMGQGGEKLFFGSGTQLSVL.

DNA for the CDR3: TGTGCCAGCAGTGATTGGGCAGGGGGTATAGAGACCCAGTACTTC. It translates to CASSDWAGGIETQYF. V and J are TRBV25-1 and TRBJ2-5, with 7 bases identical to TRBD1. CDR3 length equals 15 residues. Germline CDR1 MGHDK, CDR2 SYGVNS. V lost 3 bases and J lost 4; bases outside the gene matches: 8.

The chain carries TRBV5-1 and TRBJ1-2; TRBD1 matches at 8 bases. V shed 0 bases and J 8 bases; nucleotides not matched to a gene: 12. The CDR3 runs 16 residues. Germline loops: CDR1 SGHRS, CDR2 YFSETQ. CDR3 coding DNA: TGCGCCAGCAGCTTGGCCCCGGGACAGGCGGACGGGGGCTACACCTTC. The encoded protein is CASSLAPGQADGGYTF. The full variable domain, with the rest looked up from reference TRBV5-1 and TRBJ1-2, is KAGVTQTPRYLIKTRGQQVTLSCSPISGHRSVSWYQQTPGQGLQFLFEYFSETQRNKGNFPGRFSGRQFSNSRSEMNVSTLELGDSALYLCASSLAPGQADGGYTFGSGTRLTVV.

On this clone itself: This may come from a read error, since a much larger clone is one base off. The chain employs TRBV7-9 and TRBJ2-3; 11 nucleotides agree with TRBD2. CDR1 is SEHNR, CDR2 FQNEAQ, per germline (reference sequence). With V trimmed by 5 bases and J by 5 bases, 6 bases remained unmatched. The CDR3 length is 15 residues. The CDR3 DNA follows: TGTGCCAGCAGCCGTAGCGGGGGGGCCATAGATACGCAGTATTTT. Its protein is CASSRSGGAIDTQYF.

The V call is TRBV10-3, the J call TRBJ2-6; unclear D gene. CDR3 length: 15 amino acids. Looked up from germline, CDR1 is ENHRY and CDR2 is SYGVKD. V was trimmed by 0 bases and J by 5 bases, leaving 8 bases between them. This CDR3 is CAISESGTRANVLTF. The DNA for the CDR3 is TGTGCCATCAGTGAGTCGGGAACTCGGGCCAACGTCCTGACTTTC.

This clone was counted a few times. The chain employs TRBV5-5 and TRBJ2-1; no definite D call. V lost 1 base and J 0 bases, leaving 8 bases between the germline ends. This CDR3 spans 15 amino acids. CDR1 is SGHKS, CDR2 YYEKEE, per germline (reference sequence). CDR3 DNA sequence: TGTGCCAGCAGCTTGTACACCGGCTCCTACAATGAGCAGTTCTTC. Its translation is CASSLYTGSYNEQFF. Looking up the rest from reference TRBV5-5 and TRBJ2-1 gives the full variable domain: DAGVTQSPTHLIKTRGQQVTLRCSPISGHKSVSWYQQVLGQGPQFIFQYYEKEERGRGNFPDRFSARQFPNYSSELNVNALLLGDSALYLCASSLYTGSYNEQFFGPGTRLTVL.

As for this clone: Other DNA sequences from this sample encode an identical CDR3 as well. The J gene is TRBJ2-7, the V gene TRBV7-9; perhaps TRBD1 as D (5 bases). Germline V lookup: CDR1 SEHNR, CDR2 FQNEAQ (reference sequence). The CDR3 runs 12 residues. Trimming shortened V by 3 bases and J by 3 bases, and 6 bases separated the two germline ends. The CDR3 DNA reads as TGTGCCAGCAGCTTTACAGGCTACGAGCAGTACTTC. It is translated as CASSFTGYEQYF.

V gene TRBV25-1 combines with J gene TRBJ2-2, with 9 bases identical to TRBD1. After removal of 6 bases from V and 3 bases from J, the junction contained 2 bases not matched to a gene. Germline assignment: CDR1 MGHDK and CDR2 SYGVNS. There are 14 residues in the CDR3. This CDR3 is CASSGTGYTGELFF. The CDR3 bases are TGTGCCAGCAGCGGGACAGGGTACACCGGGGAGCTGTTTTTT.

Only one count was recorded for this clone. CDR3 nucleotides: TGCGCCAGCAGCTTGGCGTCCAGGGCCCAAGAGACCCAGTACTTC. Protein sequence: CASSLASRAQETQYF. J is TRBJ2-5 and V is TRBV5-1; a possible D gene is TRBD1 (5 bases). There are 15 residues in the CDR3. Trimming took off 0 bases at V and 1 base at J, with 10 bases between the two ends. Per the germline V gene, CDR1 is SGHRS and CDR2 is YFSETQ.

This clone was seen only once. Other DNA sequences from this sample encode an identical CDR3 as well. V and J are TRBV6-5 and TRBJ2-5; no clear D. The CDR3 consists of 13 residues. Germline-derived CDR1 and CDR2 are MNHEY and SVGAGI. The V end was cut by 2 bases, the J end by 5 bases, with 9 bases between. The chain's CDR3 is CASSYGSSETQYF. For the CDR3, the DNA is TGTGCCAGCAGTTACGGTAGTTCGGAGACCCAGTACTTC.

V is TRBV25-1 and J is TRBJ2-5; D call uncertain. Trimming removed 1 base from V and 2 bases from J, with 8 bases in between. CDR1 is MGHDK and CDR2 is SYGVNS in the germline V gene. This CDR3 is 14 amino acids long. CDR3 DNA sequence: TGTGCCAGCAGTGAATCCGTGATACAAGAGACCCAGTACTTC. It yields the protein CASSESVIQETQYF.

The chain links TRBV5-1 to TRBJ2-5; D ambiguous. Germline lookup yields CDR1 SGHRS and CDR2 YFSETQ. Trimming pared 2 bases from V and 3 bases from J, leaving 8 bases between. CDR3 size: 13 residues. CDR3: CASSFQVEETQYF. The CDR3 DNA is TGCGCCAGCAGCTTCCAGGTTGAAGAGACCCAGTACTTC.

V is TRBV29-1 and J is TRBJ1-1; 9 bases fit TRBD1. The germline V gene has CDR1 SQVTM and CDR2 ANQGSEA. The CDR3 has 15 residues. V gave up 4 bases and J gave up 0 bases; unmatched junction bases: 6. The CDR3 region has the DNA TGCAGCGTTGGGAAGGGACAGGGTCTGAACACTGAAGCTTTCTTT. Residues: CSVGKGQGLNTEAFF.